Detailed here is one T cell receptor (beta chain). PCR involved 60 Vbeta and 13 Jbeta primers. The table came from immunoSEQ multiplex PCR; TCRdb's copy has only in-frame clones and leaves some out. The sample has nearly 300,000 clones; roughly 88% are singletons. The sample comes from a study of cytomegalovirus exposure and HLA in healthy donors. Trimming shortened V by 5 bases and J by 1 base, and 10 bases separated the two germline ends. The CDR3 sequence is 14 residues long. CDR1 and CDR2 (germline): MNHEY, SVGAGI. This clonotype was obtained from a middle-aged man in good health and CMV-seropositive. Sequenced sample: PBMCs. This chain links TRBV6-5 with TRBJ2-3; a weak D match, TRBD2 (5 bases). The CDR3 loop is CASSQTKGTDTQYF. In nucleotides, the CDR3 is TGTGCCAGCAGTCAGACTAAGGGCACAGATACGCAGTATTTT.